The next 28 T cell receptor beta chains were all read from a single sample in a study of CD8 T cells in Susac syndrome. RNA totalling about 0.5 to 1 ug underwent reverse transcription with random hexamers. TCRdb reprocessed the immunoSEQ multiplex PCR reads with MiXCR, giving one entry per CDR3 protein. The sample carries about 76,000 distinct CDR3 sequences, 90% to 95% recorded once. The material sequenced was CD8+ T cells from PBMCs. The source of these receptors is a human donor with Susac syndrome.

The genes are TRBV19 and TRBJ1-1; no firm D call. The germline gives CDR1 LNHDA, CDR2 SQIVND (reference sequence). The V gene lost 3 bases and the J gene lost 0 bases, with 5 bases spanning the gap. The CDR3 runs to 13 residues. The CDR3 region has the DNA TGTGCCAGTAGTATCAGCATGAACACTGAAGCTTTCTTT. Its translation is CASSISMNTEAFF.

CDR3 sequence (DNA): TGTGCCAGCAGCCAAGAATCTTTTGGACTAGCGGGGTACAATGAGCAGTTCTTC. Its protein product is CASSQESFGLAGYNEQFF. The rearrangement links TRBV3-1 to TRBJ2-1, with 12 bases lining up with TRBD2. The CDR3 extends over 18 amino acids. From germline, CDR1 is LGHDT and CDR2 YNNKEL (reference sequence). V shed 0 bases, J shed 4 bases, and the junction held 7 bases outside the gene matches.

The rearrangement links TRBV30 to TRBJ1-1; D gene uncertain. Trimming pared 0 bases from V and 1 base from J, leaving 6 bases between. Germline V CDR1 and CDR2: GTSNPN, SVGIG (reference sequence). The length of the CDR3 is 13 residues. CDR3 bases: TGTGCCTGGAGTGTAGATTCGAACACTGAAGCTTTCTTT. Its translation: CAWSVDSNTEAFF.

Here the CDR3 DNA reads TGTGCCAGCAGCTTACGTCCGGGAACTGAAGCTTTCTTT. As protein: CASSLRPGTEAFF. The chain employs TRBV13 and TRBJ1-1; the D is unclear. Germline V gives CDR1 PRHDT, CDR2 FYEKMQ (reference sequence). The CDR3 length is 13 residues. V lost 2 bases and J lost 5, with 9 bases in between.

This sequence joins TRBV12-3 or TRBV12-4 and TRBJ1-2; no definite D call. Trimming left V 7 bases short and J 4 bases short, with 16 bases between. The CDR3 spans 14 residues. For the CDR3, the DNA is TGTGCCAGCACCAAGGGATCGGGCCTCTATGGCTACACCTTC. This encodes CASTKGSGLYGYTF.

The V gene is TRBV24-1, the J gene TRBJ2-1, with TRBD2 matching over 10 bases. CDR1 is KGHDR and CDR2 is SFDVKD in the germline V gene. The CDR3 length is 18 residues. After removal of 4 bases from V and 0 bases from J, the junction contained 8 bases not matched to a gene. CDR3 sequence (DNA): TGTGCCACCAGTGACGGCAGATTAGCGGGGGGCTCCTACAATGAGCAGTTCTTC. Encoded protein: CATSDGRLAGGSYNEQFF.

The J gene is TRBJ1-2, the V gene TRBV15; possible D gene TRBD1, 6 bases. Germline V gene lookup returns CDR1 LNHNV and CDR2 YYDKDF (reference sequence). V lost 3 bases, J lost 0 bases, and 17 bases lay in between. CDR3 size: 17 residues. The DNA of the CDR3 is TGTGCCACCAGCAGCAGGGGCCCTCCACTAGCTAACTATGGCTACACCTTC. Translation: CATSSRGPPLANYGYTF.

The V call is TRBV25-1, the J call TRBJ1-2; D is possibly TRBD1 (5 bases). This CDR3 contains 14 residues. CDR1 and CDR2 from the germline V gene are MGHDK and SYGVNS. Trimming removed 4 bases at V and 4 bases at J, with 13 bases between. The CDR3 nucleotides read TGTGCCAGCAGTGGGGAGGGACTGCCCTATGGCTACACCTTC. It specifies CASSGEGLPYGYTF.

The gene calls are TRBV4-2 and TRBJ2-7, with TRBD2 matching 9 bases. The germline V gene has CDR1 LGHNA and CDR2 YNFKEQ. Trimming at V came to 3 bases and at J to 6 bases, leaving 3 bases not matched to a gene. The CDR3 covers 13 residues. CDR3 in DNA: TGTGCCAGCAGCCACTGGACTAGCGCCGAGCAGTACTTC. Its translation is CASSHWTSAEQYF.

The rearrangement joins TRBV5-4 to TRBJ2-1; D could derive from TRBD1 or TRBD2 (5 bases each). The CDR3 sequence is 14 residues long. CDR1 SGHNT and CDR2 YYREEE come from the germline V gene (reference sequence). V was cut by 4 bases and J by 6 bases, with 14 bases left in between. The CDR3 DNA reads as TGTGCCAGCAGCCCTGGGACGCTCACCAATGAGCAGTTCTTC. Residues: CASSPGTLTNEQFF.

The chain is built from TRBV24-1 and TRBJ1-2, with 9 bases identical to TRBD1. The CDR3 covers 12 residues. The germline gives CDR1 KGHDR, CDR2 SFDVKD. J gave up 8 bases and V 5 bases, and 2 bases lay outside the gene matches. In nucleotides, the CDR3 is TGTGCCACCAGTGGGGACAGGGACGGCTACACCTTC. Amino acids: CATSGDRDGYTF.

The chain combines TRBV15 with TRBJ2-5, with TRBD1 as a possible D gene (5 bases). This CDR3 has 13 amino acids. Germline V gives CDR1 LNHNV, CDR2 YYDKDF (reference sequence). V shed 3 bases and J shed 1 base, with 6 bases lying between them. The CDR3 region has the DNA TGTGCCACCAGCAGGACAGTCCAAGAGACCCAGTACTTC. It translates to CATSRTVQETQYF.

The chain links TRBV27 to TRBJ2-5; no firm D call. V gave up 6 bases and J gave up 0 bases, with 11 bases separating them. Germline V gives CDR1 MNHEY, CDR2 SMNVEV (reference sequence). The length of the CDR3 is 14 residues. CDR3 loop: CASRPLADQETQYF. CDR3 coding DNA: TGTGCCAGCAGACCATTAGCAGACCAAGAGACCCAGTACTTC.

The J gene is TRBJ1-3, the V gene TRBV28, with D perhaps matching TRBD1 (6 bases). Trimming left V 5 bases short and J 4 bases short, with 18 bases between. Germline values: CDR1 MDHEN, CDR2 SYDVKM. The CDR3 extends over 16 amino acids. The CDR3 DNA sequence: TGTGCCAGCAGTGACACAGGGCTCTTCGCGGGAAACACCATATATTTT. It translates to CASSDTGLFAGNTIYF. The complete variable domain, with remaining parts taken from reference TRBV28 and TRBJ1-3, reads DVKVTQSSRYLVKRTGEKVFLECVQDMDHENMFWYRQDPGLGLRLIYFSYDVKMKEKGDIPEGYSVSREKKERFSLILESASTNQTSMYLCASSDTGLFAGNTIYFGEGSWLTVV.

The chain couples TRBV29-1 to TRBJ1-2, with TRBD1 matching 7 bases. Germline lookup yields CDR1 SQVTM and CDR2 ANQGSEA. Trimming cost V 5 bases and J 7 bases; bases outside gene matches: 10. The CDR3 has 13 residues. The CDR3 here is CSVPVGAGGGYTF. The CDR3 DNA reads as TGCAGCGTTCCCGTAGGCGCAGGGGGTGGCTACACCTTC.

This chain links TRBV19 with TRBJ2-5; possibly TRBD1 or TRBD2 for D (5 bases each). There are 14 residues in the CDR3. With 5 bases removed from V and 5 bases from J, the gap between germline ends came to 15 bases. Looked up from germline, CDR1 is LNHDA and CDR2 is SQIVND (reference sequence). The chain's CDR3 is CASSLGTQMETQYF. CDR3 DNA sequence: TGTGCCAGTAGTCTTGGGACGCAAATGGAGACCCAGTACTTC.

In this sample, this clonotype turned up once. The rearrangement uses TRBV27 and TRBJ1-6; D might be TRBD1 (5 bases). Germline V gene lookup returns CDR1 MNHEY and CDR2 SMNVEV (reference sequence). The CDR3 contains 16 residues. The ends were cut back, 6 bases at V and 6 bases at J, with 18 bases in the middle. The CDR3 loop reads CASSRKDSNFNSPLHF. The CDR3, as DNA: TGTGCCAGCAGCAGGAAAGACAGCAACTTTAATTCACCCCTCCACTTT.

The genes are TRBV4-3 and TRBJ2-2; D remains ambiguous. The CDR3 spans 15 residues. CDR1 LGHNA and CDR2 YSLEER come from the germline V gene. V shed 1 base and J shed 5 bases, with 11 bases lying between them. CDR3 sequence reads: CASSQVGPLTGELFF. The CDR3 DNA reads TGCGCCAGCAGCCAAGTAGGCCCTCTGACCGGGGAGCTGTTTTTT.

V and J are TRBV7-3 and TRBJ1-6; D not certain. CDR1 is SGHTA, CDR2 FQGTGA, per germline. Trimming left V 2 bases short and J 7 bases short, with 6 bases between. CDR3 length: 13 amino acids. CDR3 nucleotides: TGTGCCAGCAGCTTAGGACTCAATTCACCCCTCCACTTT. This encodes CASSLGLNSPLHF. The full variable domain, with the rest looked up from reference TRBV7-3 and TRBJ1-6, is GAGVSQTPSNKVTEKGKYVELRCDPISGHTALYWYRQSLGQGPEFLIYFQGTGAADDSGLPNDRFFAVRPEGSVSTLKIQRTERGDSAVYLCASSLGLNSPLHFGNGTRLTVT.

The chain carries TRBV27 and TRBJ2-1; the D gene could be TRBD1 or TRBD2 (5 bases each). The CDR3 length is 12 residues. Trimming pared 7 bases from V and 7 bases from J, leaving 11 bases between. In germline, CDR1 is MNHEY, CDR2 SMNVEV (reference sequence). The CDR3, as DNA: TGTGCCAGCATGAGGGGTCTTAATGAGCAGTTCTTC. It is translated as CASMRGLNEQFF.

The chain couples TRBV27 to TRBJ2-7; 8 nucleotides agree with TRBD2. Germline V gene sequence: CDR1 MNHEY, CDR2 SMNVEV (reference sequence). V lost 4 bases, J lost 2 bases, and 7 bases stayed unmatched. The CDR3 contains 15 residues. The CDR3, as DNA: TGTGCCAGCAGTTCGGGGGGGGGCCGAACCTACGAGCAGTACTTC. Its protein product is CASSSGGGRTYEQYF.

The chain joins TRBV11-2 to TRBJ2-7; TRBD2 matches at 9 bases. The V gene's germline CDR1 is SGHAT and CDR2 FQNNGV. Trimming took 2 bases from V and 2 from J; bases not matched to a gene: 4. The CDR3 runs 15 residues. The CDR3, as DNA: TGTGCCAGCAGCTTACTTGCGGGAGGGCCCTACGAGCAGTACTTC. This codes for CASSLLAGGPYEQYF.

This clonotype was seen once. This chain links TRBV3-1 with TRBJ2-7; D is ambiguous. V was pared by 1 base and J by 3 bases, with 13 bases between. Germline CDR1 reads LGHDT; CDR2 reads YNNKEL (reference sequence). The CDR3 covers 15 residues. Written as DNA, the CDR3 is TGTGCCAGCAGCCAAGTAGGGCGCCCCTTCTACGAGCAGTACTTC. Protein: CASSQVGRPFYEQYF.

The rearrangement uses TRBV7-9 and TRBJ1-1; TRBD1 is a possible D gene (5 bases). CDR1 and CDR2 (germline): SEHNR, FQNEAQ (reference sequence). V shed 5 bases and J shed 4 bases, with 17 bases lying between them. The CDR3 is made up of 15 amino acids. Here the CDR3 reads CASSSLIARGTEAFF. The CDR3 coding sequence is TGTGCCAGCAGCAGCCTCATAGCGAGGGGCACTGAAGCTTTCTTT.

The chain couples TRBV20-1 to TRBJ2-7; perhaps D is TRBD1 or TRBD2 (5 bases each). The CDR3 length is 14 residues. The germline V gene has CDR1 DFQATT and CDR2 SNEGSKA (reference sequence). V was trimmed by 3 bases and J by 6 bases, leaving 18 bases between them. The CDR3 sequence is CSARSGTNSGEQYF. The DNA for the CDR3 is TGCAGTGCTAGGTCCGGGACCAACTCGGGCGAGCAGTACTTC.

This chain's CDR3 is CATRDISMNTEAFF. CDR3 nucleotide sequence: TGTGCCACCCGGGACATAAGCATGAACACTGAAGCTTTCTTT. V gene TRBV2 combines with J gene TRBJ1-1, with D possibly TRBD1 on 6 matching bases. Germline V gene sequence: CDR1 SNHLY, CDR2 FYNNEI. V shed 10 bases and J shed 0 bases, with 15 bases lying between them. The CDR3 totals 14 residues. Complete variable domain (other parts from reference TRBV2 and TRBJ1-1): EPEVTQTPSHQVTQMGQEVILRCVPISNHLYFYWYRQILGQKVEFLVSFYNNEISEKSEIFDDQFSVERPDGSNFTLKIRSTKLEDSAMYFCATRDISMNTEAFFGQGTRLTVV.

The chain is built from TRBV12-3 or TRBV12-4 and TRBJ2-5; D gene ambiguous. V was pared by 7 bases and J by 3 bases, with 3 bases between. The CDR3 runs to 10 residues. CDR3 coding DNA: TGTGCCAGCAAGAAAGAGACCCAGTACTTC. It specifies CASKKETQYF.

This rearrangement joins TRBV18 to TRBJ2-6; D not resolved. The germline CDR1 and CDR2 sequences are KGHSH and LQKENI. This CDR3 is built from 16 residues. The V and J ends lost 2 bases and 2 bases respectively, with 10 bases between them. The CDR3 nucleotides read TGTGCCAGCTCACCATCGGCAGAAACTGGGGCCAACGTCCTGACTTTC. Protein: CASSPSAETGANVLTF.